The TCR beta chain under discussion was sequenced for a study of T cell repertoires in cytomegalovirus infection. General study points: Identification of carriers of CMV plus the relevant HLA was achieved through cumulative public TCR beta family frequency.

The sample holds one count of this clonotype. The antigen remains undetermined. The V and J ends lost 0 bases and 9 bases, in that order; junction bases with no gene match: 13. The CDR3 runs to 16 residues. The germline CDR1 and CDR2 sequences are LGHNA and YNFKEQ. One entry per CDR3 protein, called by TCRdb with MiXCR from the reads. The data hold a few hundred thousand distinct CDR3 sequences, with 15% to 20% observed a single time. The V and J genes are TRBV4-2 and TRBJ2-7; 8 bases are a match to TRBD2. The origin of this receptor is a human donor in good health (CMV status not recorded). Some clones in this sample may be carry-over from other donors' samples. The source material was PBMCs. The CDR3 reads CASSQDRRGGNPVQYF. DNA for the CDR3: TGTGCCAGCAGCCAAGATCGACGGGGGGGAAACCCCGTGCAGTACTTC.